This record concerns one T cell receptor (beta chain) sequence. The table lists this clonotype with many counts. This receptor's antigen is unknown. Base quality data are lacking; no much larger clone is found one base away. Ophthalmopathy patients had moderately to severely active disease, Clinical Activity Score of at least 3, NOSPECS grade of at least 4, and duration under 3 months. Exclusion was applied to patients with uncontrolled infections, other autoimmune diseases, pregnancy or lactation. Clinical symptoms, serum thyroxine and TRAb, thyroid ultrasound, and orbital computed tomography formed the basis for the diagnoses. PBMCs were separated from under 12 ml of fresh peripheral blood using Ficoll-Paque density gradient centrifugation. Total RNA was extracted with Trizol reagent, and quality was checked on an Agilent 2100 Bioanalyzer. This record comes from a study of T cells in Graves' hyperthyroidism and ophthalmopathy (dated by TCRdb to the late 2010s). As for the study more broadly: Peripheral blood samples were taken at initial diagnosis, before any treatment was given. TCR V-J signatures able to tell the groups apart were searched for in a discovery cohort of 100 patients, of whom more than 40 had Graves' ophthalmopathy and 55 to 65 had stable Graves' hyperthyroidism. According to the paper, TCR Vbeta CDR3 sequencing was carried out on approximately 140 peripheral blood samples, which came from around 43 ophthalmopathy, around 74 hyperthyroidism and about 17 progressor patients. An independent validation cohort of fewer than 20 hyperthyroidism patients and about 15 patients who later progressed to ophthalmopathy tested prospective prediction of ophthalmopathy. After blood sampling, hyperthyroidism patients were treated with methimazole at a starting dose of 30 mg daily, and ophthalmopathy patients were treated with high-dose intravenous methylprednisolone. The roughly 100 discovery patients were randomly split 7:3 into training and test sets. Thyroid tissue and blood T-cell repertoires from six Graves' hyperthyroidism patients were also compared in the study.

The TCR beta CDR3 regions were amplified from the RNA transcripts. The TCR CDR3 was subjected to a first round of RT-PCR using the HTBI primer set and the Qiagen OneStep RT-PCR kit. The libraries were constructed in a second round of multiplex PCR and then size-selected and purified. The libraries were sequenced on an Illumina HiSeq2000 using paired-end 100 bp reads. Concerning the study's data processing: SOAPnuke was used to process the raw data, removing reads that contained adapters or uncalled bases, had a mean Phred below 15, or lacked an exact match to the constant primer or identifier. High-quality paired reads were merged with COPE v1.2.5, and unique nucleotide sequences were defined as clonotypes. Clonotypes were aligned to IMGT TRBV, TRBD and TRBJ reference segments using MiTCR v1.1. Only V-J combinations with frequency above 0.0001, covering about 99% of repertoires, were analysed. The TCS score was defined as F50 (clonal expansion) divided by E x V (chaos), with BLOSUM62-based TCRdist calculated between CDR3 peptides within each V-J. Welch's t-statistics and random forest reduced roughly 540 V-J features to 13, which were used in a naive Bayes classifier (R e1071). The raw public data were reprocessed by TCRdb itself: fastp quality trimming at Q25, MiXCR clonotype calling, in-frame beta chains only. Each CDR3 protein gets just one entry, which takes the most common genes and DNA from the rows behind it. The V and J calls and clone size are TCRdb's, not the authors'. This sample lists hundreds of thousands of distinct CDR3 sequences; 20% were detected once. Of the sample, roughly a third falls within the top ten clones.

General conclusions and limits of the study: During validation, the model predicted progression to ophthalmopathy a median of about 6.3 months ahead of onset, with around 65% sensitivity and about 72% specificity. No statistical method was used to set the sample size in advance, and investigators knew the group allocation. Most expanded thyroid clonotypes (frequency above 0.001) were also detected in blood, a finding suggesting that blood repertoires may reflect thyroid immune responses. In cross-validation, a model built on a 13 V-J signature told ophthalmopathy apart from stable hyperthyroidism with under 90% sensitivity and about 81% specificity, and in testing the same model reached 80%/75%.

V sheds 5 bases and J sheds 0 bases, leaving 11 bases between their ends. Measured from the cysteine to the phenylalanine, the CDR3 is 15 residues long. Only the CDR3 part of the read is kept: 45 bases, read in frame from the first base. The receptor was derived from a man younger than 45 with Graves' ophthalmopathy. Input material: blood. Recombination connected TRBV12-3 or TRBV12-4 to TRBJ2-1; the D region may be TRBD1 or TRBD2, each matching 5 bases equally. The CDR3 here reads CASSRDGGSYNEQFF. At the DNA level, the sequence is TGTGCCAGCAGTCGGGACGGTGGCTCCTACAATGAGCAGTTCTTC.